These T cell receptor beta chains were read from a single sample in a study of blood T cell repertoires in COVID-19. Data came from immunoSEQ multiplex PCR; TCRdb stores just in-frame clones and leaves some out. The top ten clones hold roughly 1.9% of a sample with around 270,000 clones, around 88% of them seen once. The material sequenced was peripheral blood. The receptors stem from a man aged 25 to 40 with active or convalescent COVID-19. Both conserved end residues are trimmed from each CDR3. Rows may omit the clone size; those that give it use once, few, many or a size class.

size	V	J	CDR3
.	TRBV6-5	TRBJ1-2	ASSYWGEGGYT
.	TRBV20-1	TRBJ2-7	SASYNSGGPVYEQY
once	TRBV6-1	TRBJ1-1	ASSEGGGGYTEAF
.	TRBV7-3	TRBJ1-6	ASSLKMSNSPLH
.	TRBV4-3	TRBJ2-2	ASSQRRGGNTGELF
.	TRBV5-1	TRBJ2-1	ASSAIPGTGANEQF
.	TRBV7-2	TRBJ2-7	ASSLGGIYEQY
.	TRBV7-9	TRBJ1-1	ASSFQGVNTEAF
.	TRBV18	TRBJ2-1	ASSPPGGFNEQF
.	TRBV7-9	TRBJ2-2	ASRPGGTGELF
.	TRBV19	TRBJ2-3	ASNQGLAGGHGTDTQY
.	TRBV7-9	TRBJ1-6	ASSHGTDNSPLH
.	TRBV19	TRBJ2-1	ASKSGGVSYNEQF
.	TRBV9	TRBJ1-4	ASGKGDANEKLF
.	TRBV14	TRBJ2-7	ASSLGRTGPYEQY
.	TRBV6-2/TRBV6-3	TRBJ2-1	ASSYPTSGSSYNEQF
.	TRBV4-1	TRBJ2-7	ASSQETGYEQY
.	TRBV9	TRBJ2-7	ASSVGEAHEQY
.	TRBV5-1	TRBJ1-2	ASSAGIGGGYT
.	TRBV9	TRBJ2-1	ASSQPGGREQF
.	TRBV7-6	TRBJ2-6	ASSTAGTGANVLT
.	TRBV4-1	TRBJ1-2	ASSLSQGNPSPI
.	TRBV4-2	TRBJ1-2	ASSRDRDRYT
.	TRBV2	TRBJ2-3	ASTLRGGASTDTQY
.	TRBV7-6	TRBJ1-3	ASSSATTVSGNTIY
.	TRBV23-1	TRBJ1-2	ASSQWGDRYGYT
.	TRBV2	TRBJ2-7	ASSATGAFYEQY
.	TRBV11-2	TRBJ1-2	ASSLRTGGHYGYT
.	TRBV30	TRBJ1-2	AWSVGSTKGGGYT
.	TRBV27	TRBJ1-5	ASSLGHSQPQH